Listed here are 30 T cell receptor beta chains from one sample, sequenced in a study of T cells in tumors after PD-1 blockade. Data came from immunoSEQ multiplex PCR; TCRdb stores just in-frame clones and leaves some out. This sample has roughly 48,000 clones, with roughly 80% found just once. This specimen consisted of PBMCs, obtained before anti-PD-1 treatment. Receptors were obtained from a human donor with basal cell carcinoma.

The V call is TRBV5-5, the J call TRBJ1-1, with D perhaps TRBD1 (6 bases). CDR1 SGHKS and CDR2 YYEKEE come from the germline V gene (reference sequence). The CDR3 extends over 16 amino acids. The V gene lost 4 bases and the J gene lost 5 bases, with 21 bases spanning the gap. CDR3 sequence: CASSAGQRTTGTEAFF. In nucleotides, the CDR3 is TGTGCCAGCAGCGCCGGACAGCGGACTACTGGAACTGAAGCTTTCTTT.

CDR3 nucleotides: TGTGCCAGTTCGTGGGGCAGGGACGACGAGCAGTACTTC. As protein: CASSWGRDDEQYF. This rearrangement joins TRBV2 to TRBJ2-7; TRBD1 or TRBD2 may be the D gene (5 bases each). V lost 9 bases, J lost 5 bases, and 17 bases lay in between. The CDR3 consists of 13 residues. Germline V gene lookup returns CDR1 SNHLY and CDR2 FYNNEI.

J is TRBJ2-1 and V is TRBV7-6; weak D call: TRBD2 (6 bases). CDR1 is SGHVS and CDR2 is FNYEAQ in the germline V gene. The CDR3 loop spans 15 amino acids. The V and J ends lost 4 bases and 0 bases respectively, with 10 bases between them. The CDR3 loop reads CASSSGRGSYNEQFF. DNA of the CDR3: TGTGCCAGCAGCTCCGGGAGAGGCTCCTACAATGAGCAGTTCTTC.

The chain links TRBV5-1 to TRBJ2-7, with D hard to call. CDR3 length: 15 residues. CDR1 is SGHRS and CDR2 is YFSETQ in the germline V gene. Trimming pared 1 base from V and 0 bases from J, leaving 11 bases between. In DNA form, the CDR3 reads TGCGCCAGCAGCTTGTTTAGCCCTAGCTCCTACGAGCAGTACTTC. Translation: CASSLFSPSSYEQYF.

The chain links TRBV7-2 to TRBJ1-2; 8 bases map to TRBD1. Per germline, CDR1 SGHTA and CDR2 FQGNSA. V was pared by 5 bases and J by 4 bases, with 9 bases of the junction left unmatched. The CDR3 extends over 15 amino acids. CDR3 nucleotide sequence: TGTGCCAGCAGCCCAGAGAGGACAGGGACCTATGGCTACACCTTC. It codes for CASSPERTGTYGYTF.

The chain carries TRBV18 and TRBJ1-2, with D hard to call. Trimming shortened V by 3 bases and J by 2 bases, and 7 bases separated the two germline ends. The CDR3 is 13 residues long. CDR1 and CDR2 from the germline V gene are KGHSH and LQKENI. CDR3 nucleotides: TGTGCCAGCTCACCCGACGGAAACTATGGCTACACCTTC. As protein: CASSPDGNYGYTF.

The chain carries TRBV12-5 and TRBJ2-5; 12 positions agree with TRBD1. V was clipped by 7 bases and J by 5 bases; unmatched bases: 5. This CDR3 has 14 amino acids. Per the germline V gene, CDR1 is LGHNT and CDR2 is FRNRAP. CDR3 in DNA: TGTGCTAGTGCCCGGGACAGGGGGCTGGAGACCCAGTACTTC. Translated: CASARDRGLETQYF.

The V gene is TRBV7-8, the J gene TRBJ1-1; D is possibly TRBD1 (6 bases). Germline assignment: CDR1 SGHVS and CDR2 FQNEAQ. The CDR3 length is 15 residues. Deletions cut 1 base from V and 4 bases from J, with 13 bases between. The CDR3 DNA is TGTGCCAGCAGCTTAGTACAGGGATTAGGCACTGAAGCTTTCTTT. Its protein is CASSLVQGLGTEAFF. The whole variable domain, remainder taken from reference TRBV7-8 and TRBJ1-1, is GAGVSQSPRYKVAKRGQDVALRCDPISGHVSLFWYQQALGQGPEFLTYFQNEAQLDKSGLPSDRFFAERPEGSVSTLKIQRTQQEDSAVYLCASSLVQGLGTEAFFGQGTRLTVV.

The chain employs TRBV2 and TRBJ1-5; D uncertain. The CDR3 is 13 residues long. V was shortened by 5 bases and J by 7 bases, with 12 bases between the two germline ends. Germline-derived CDR1 and CDR2 are SNHLY and FYNNEI. For the CDR3, the DNA is TGTGCCAGCAGTCTCCCCGGCTGGCAGCCCCAGCATTTT. Translation gives CASSLPGWQPQHF.

The chain combines TRBV6-6 with TRBJ2-7, with unresolved D. Trimming cost V 0 bases and J 2 bases, with 14 bases left between them. This CDR3 is built from 16 residues. Germline CDR1 MNHNY, CDR2 SVGAGI (reference sequence). CDR3 coding DNA: TGTGCCAGCAGTTACTCTAATACTGCGGCGGCCTACGAGCAGTACTTC. It translates to CASSYSNTAAAYEQYF.

This clone was found once. The chain couples TRBV10-3 to TRBJ1-2; no clear D gene. V was clipped by 4 bases and J by 7 bases, with 7 bases between them. The CDR3 is 11 amino acids. Germline CDR1 is ENHRY and CDR2 is SYGVKD. The DNA for the CDR3 is TGTGCCATCAGTGCACAGTCTGGCTACACCTTC. Amino acid sequence: CAISAQSGYTF.

This clone has only one observation. This chain connects TRBV5-5 to TRBJ1-2; 10 bases fit TRBD1. The J segment lost 1 base and the V segment lost 4 bases, leaving 7 bases of the junction unmatched. The CDR3 covers 16 residues. Germline V gene lookup returns CDR1 SGHKS and CDR2 YYEKEE (reference sequence). CDR3 amino acids: CASSPGTGVRNYGYTF. DNA for the CDR3: TGTGCCAGCAGCCCAGGGACAGGGGTGCGTAACTATGGCTACACCTTC.

The genes are TRBV7-9 and TRBJ2-1; possibly TRBD1 for D (6 bases). With 5 bases removed from V and 4 bases from J, the gap between germline ends came to 24 bases. Germline V gene sequence: CDR1 SEHNR, CDR2 FQNEAQ (reference sequence). The CDR3 is 18 residues long. CDR3 DNA sequence: TGTGCCAGCAGCCCCCGACCGACAACAGGGTTGGGTTACAATGAGCAGTTCTTC. It codes for CASSPRPTTGLGYNEQFF.

This clone showed up just once. V and J are TRBV7-2 and TRBJ1-2, with D unclear. V was trimmed by 3 bases and J by 2 bases, leaving 7 bases between them. This CDR3 is built from 13 residues. Per germline, CDR1 SGHTA and CDR2 FQGNSA. CDR3 residues: CASSLGRNYGYTF. In nucleotides, the CDR3 is TGTGCCAGCAGCTTGGGCAGGAACTATGGCTACACCTTC.

The V gene is TRBV29-1, the J gene TRBJ2-7; a weak D match, TRBD1 (5 bases). Per the germline V gene, CDR1 is SQVTM and CDR2 is ANQGSEA. V dropped 3 bases and J dropped 4 bases, with 13 bases sitting between them. The CDR3 has 13 residues. CDR3 protein: CSVESGKMYEQYF. The CDR3 DNA is TGCAGCGTTGAGTCAGGGAAAATGTACGAGCAGTACTTC.

The CDR3, as DNA: TGTGCCAGTACCGGCGGGGAGTTGGGAGGAAACACCATATATTTT. This sequence encodes CASTGGELGGNTIYF. This chain links TRBV19 with TRBJ1-3; D is unclear. The length of the CDR3 is 15 residues. Trimming took off 7 bases at V and 4 bases at J, with 17 bases between the two ends. Germline V gene data show CDR1 as LNHDA and CDR2 as SQIVND (reference sequence).

The chain couples TRBV3-1 (or the pseudogene TRBV3-2) to TRBJ1-1; tentatively, D is TRBD1 (6 bases). This CDR3 region has 15 residues. Germline assignment: CDR1 LGHDT and CDR2 YNNKEL (reference sequence). Trimming took 2 bases from V and 0 from J, leaving 10 bases between them. CDR3 in amino acids: CASSQYGQMNTEAFF. The CDR3 nucleotides read TGTGCCAGCAGCCAATACGGACAGATGAACACTGAAGCTTTCTTT.

V is TRBV7-9 and J is TRBJ1-2, with 7 positions matching TRBD1. Per germline, CDR1 SEHNR and CDR2 FQNEAQ (reference sequence). The CDR3 extends over 15 amino acids. V gave up 2 bases and J gave up 2 bases; unmatched junction bases: 5. As DNA, the CDR3 is TGTGCCAGCAGCTTAACGGACAGGTTGAACTATGGCTACACCTTC. It encodes CASSLTDRLNYGYTF.

This clone was recorded only once. The V call is TRBV9, the J call TRBJ1-2, with a weak D call TRBD1 (6 bases). Looked up from germline, CDR1 is SGDLS and CDR2 is YYNGEE. V gave up 2 bases and J gave up 7 bases, with 12 bases separating them. The CDR3 length is 13 residues. For the CDR3, the DNA is TGTGCCAGCAGCGTCCCTACAGGGTTTGGCTACACCTTC. As protein: CASSVPTGFGYTF. Together with reference TRBV9 and TRBJ1-2, the CDR3 gives the full variable domain: DSGVTQTPKHLITATGQRVTLRCSPRSGDLSVYWYQQSLDQGLQFLIQYYNGEERAKGNILERFSAQQFPDLHSELNLSSLELGDSALYFCASSVPTGFGYTFGSGTRLTVV.

With regard to this clone: The junction departs from the called germline gene at one end, perhaps through a read error. The V gene is TRBV28, the J gene TRBJ2-7, with 7 positions matching TRBD1. From germline, CDR1 is MDHEN and CDR2 SYDVKM. The CDR3 is 13 residues long. CDR3 bases: TGTGCCAGCAGTTTGTCCCTCGGGACAGACCCCAACTTC. Amino acids: CASSLSLGTDPNF.

J is TRBJ1-2 and V is TRBV6-5; 8 positions match TRBD1. The CDR3 consists of 14 residues. Per the germline V gene, CDR1 is MNHEY and CDR2 is SVGAGI. J gave up 8 bases and V 6 bases, and 11 bases lay outside the gene matches. As DNA, the CDR3 is TGTGCCAGCAGCCAACAGACAGGGGTGAGGGGCTACACCTTC. It is translated as CASSQQTGVRGYTF.

V usage is TRBV6-4 and J usage is TRBJ2-3, with TRBD2 matching 9 bases. With V trimmed by 3 bases and J by 5 bases, 6 bases remained unmatched. Germline CDR1 MRHNA, CDR2 SNTAGT. The CDR3 covers 15 residues. CDR3 sequence (DNA): TGTGCCAGCAGTGATGAGGCGGGGGGGTTAGATACGCAGTATTTT. It codes for CASSDEAGGLDTQYF.

This rearrangement joins TRBV5-4 to TRBJ1-3; unclear D gene. Germline CDR1 SGHNT, CDR2 YYREEE (reference sequence). The CDR3 length is 15 residues. Trimming pared 0 bases from V and 0 bases from J, leaving 7 bases between. CDR3 sequence reads: CASSLDQYSGNTIYF. The CDR3 DNA reads TGTGCCAGCAGCTTGGACCAGTACTCTGGAAACACCATATATTTT. The variable domain in full, completed from reference TRBV5-4 and TRBJ1-3, reads ETGVTQSPTHLIKTRGQQVTLRCSSQSGHNTVSWYQQALGQGPQFIFQYYREEENGRGNFPPRFSGLQFPNYSSELNVNALELDDSALYLCASSLDQYSGNTIYFGEGSWLTVV.

The chain couples TRBV18 to TRBJ2-1, with TRBD1 identical over 8 bases. V lost 5 bases and J lost 7; bases outside the gene matches: 10. From germline, CDR1 is KGHSH and CDR2 LQKENI. The CDR3 has 15 amino acids. CDR3 sequence reads: CASSSLGQGMNEQFF. The CDR3 bases are TGTGCCAGCTCATCCTTAGGACAGGGAATGAATGAGCAGTTCTTC.

This chain links TRBV28 with TRBJ2-5; TRBD1 agrees at 12 bases. This CDR3 is 15 amino acids long. From germline, CDR1 is MDHEN and CDR2 SYDVKM. J lost 2 bases, V lost 5 bases, and 3 bases had no gene match. This chain's CDR3 is CASSPGQGAQETQYF. CDR3 DNA: TGTGCCAGCAGTCCGGGACAGGGGGCTCAAGAGACCCAGTACTTC.

The V gene is TRBV2, the J gene TRBJ1-1, with no clear D. Germline V CDR1 and CDR2: SNHLY, FYNNEI. The CDR3 sequence is 13 residues long. The V end was cut by 2 bases, the J end by 1 base, with 5 bases between. As DNA, the CDR3 is TGTGCCAGCAGTGAAACAGCGAACACTGAAGCTTTCTTT. Translation: CASSETANTEAFF.

The chain is built from TRBV30 and TRBJ1-3; 7 bases are a match to TRBD1. The CDR3 is 15 residues long. CDR1 is GTSNPN, CDR2 SVGIG, per germline (reference sequence). V dropped 3 bases and J dropped 0; count of bases not matched to a gene: 5. The CDR3 region is CAWSRGGFSGNTIYF. DNA of the CDR3: TGTGCCTGGAGCAGGGGGGGGTTCTCTGGAAACACCATATATTTT.

The chain links TRBV6-5 to TRBJ2-6; D not certain. This CDR3 comprises 13 residues. Germline lookup yields CDR1 MNHEY and CDR2 SVGAGI. Trimming left V 8 bases short and J 2 bases short, with 7 bases between. The CDR3 bases are TGTGCCAGCGTGTCCCCTGGGGCCAACGTCCTGACTTTC. Translation: CASVSPGANVLTF.

This clone was observed a single time. The chain couples TRBV10-3 to TRBJ2-3; 7 bases match TRBD2. The J segment lost 0 bases and the V segment lost 5 bases, leaving 5 bases of the junction unmatched. Germline V CDR1 and CDR2: ENHRY, SYGVKD. The length of the CDR3 is 15 residues. For the CDR3, the DNA is TGTGCCATCAGTAATGGGGGGGTAAGCACAGATACGCAGTATTTT. It is translated as CAISNGGVSTDTQYF.

This chain joins TRBV2 and TRBJ2-4; a possible D gene is TRBD2 (6 bases). The CDR3 has 14 amino acids. From germline, CDR1 is SNHLY and CDR2 FYNNEI. The V and J ends lost 1 base and 3 bases respectively, with 7 bases between them. The CDR3 protein is CASSEEEGKNIQYF. CDR3 sequence (DNA): TGTGCCAGCAGTGAAGAGGAGGGCAAAAACATTCAGTACTTC.